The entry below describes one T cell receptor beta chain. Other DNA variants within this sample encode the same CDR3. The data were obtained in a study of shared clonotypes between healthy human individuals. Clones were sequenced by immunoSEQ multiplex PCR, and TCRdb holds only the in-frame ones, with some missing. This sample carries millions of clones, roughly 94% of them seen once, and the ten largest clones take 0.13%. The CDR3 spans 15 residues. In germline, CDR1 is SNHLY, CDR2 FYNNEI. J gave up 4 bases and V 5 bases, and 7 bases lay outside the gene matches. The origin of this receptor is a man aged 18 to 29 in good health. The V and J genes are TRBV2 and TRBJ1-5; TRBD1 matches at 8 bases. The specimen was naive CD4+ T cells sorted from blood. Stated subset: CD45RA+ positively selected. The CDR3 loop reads CASSIGQGGNQPQHF. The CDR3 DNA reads TGTGCCAGCAGTATAGGACAGGGTGGAAATCAGCCCCAGCATTTT.